This TCR beta chain is from a study of blood T cell repertoires in COVID-19. Study information: The United States, Italy and Spain were the sources of the acute and convalescent COVID-19 samples. From T cells, B-cell-depleted T cells, or PBMCs came the material, which was cDNA or gDNA.

V shed 6 bases, J shed 2 bases, and the junction held 16 bases outside the gene matches. Germline assignment: CDR1 MDHEN and CDR2 SYDVKM. The CDR3 spans 18 residues. Authors' processing steps: Nucleated cell number was recorded as an estimate derived from reference gene primer amplification. Profiled with immunoSEQ multiplex PCR; TCRdb holds only in-frame clones, not every one. Clonal size and the V and J genes are those of that table, whereas D and trimming came from the DNA. The data contain 150,000 to 200,000 clones, under 85% of them singletons. The sample comprised peripheral blood. This clonotype was obtained from an elderly woman with acute or convalescent COVID-19. The gene calls are TRBV28 and TRBJ2-5, with 9 bases matching TRBD1. The DNA for the CDR3 is TGTGCCAGCAGCCCCACCCGCGGACAGGGGATGCGACAAGAGACCCAGTACTTC. It specifies CASSPTRGQGMRQETQYF.